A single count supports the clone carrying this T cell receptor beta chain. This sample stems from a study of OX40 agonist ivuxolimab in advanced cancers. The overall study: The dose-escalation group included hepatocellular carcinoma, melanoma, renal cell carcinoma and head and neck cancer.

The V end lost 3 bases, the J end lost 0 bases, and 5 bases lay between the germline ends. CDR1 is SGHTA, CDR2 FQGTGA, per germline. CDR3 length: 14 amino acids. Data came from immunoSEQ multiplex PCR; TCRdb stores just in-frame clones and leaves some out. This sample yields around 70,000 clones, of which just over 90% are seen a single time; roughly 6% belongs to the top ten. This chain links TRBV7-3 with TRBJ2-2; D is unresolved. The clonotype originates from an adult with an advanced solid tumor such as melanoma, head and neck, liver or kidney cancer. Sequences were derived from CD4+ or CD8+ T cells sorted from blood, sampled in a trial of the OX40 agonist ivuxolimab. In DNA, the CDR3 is TGTGCCAGCAGCTTCTCCACGAACACCGGGGAGCTGTTTTTT. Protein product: CASSFSTNTGELFF. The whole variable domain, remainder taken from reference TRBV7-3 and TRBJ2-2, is GAGVSQTPSNKVTEKGKYVELRCDPISGHTALYWYRQSLGQGPEFLIYFQGTGAADDSGLPNDRFFAVRPEGSVSTLKIQRTERGDSAVYLCASSFSTNTGELFFGEGSRLTVL.